The sequence of this T cell receptor (beta chain) was determined in a study of cytomegalovirus exposure and HLA in healthy donors. Looked up from germline, CDR1 is SGHNT and CDR2 is YYREEE (reference sequence). This CDR3 is built from 14 residues. Trimming cost V 4 bases and J 6 bases; bases outside gene matches: 6. PCR was performed using 60 Vbeta and 13 Jbeta primers. This table comes from immunoSEQ multiplex PCR, and its TCRdb copy is limited to in-frame clones, with some not included. The table has some 200,000 clones, about two thirds seen once. Overall study findings and caveats: Through in vitro validation, three CMV-associated chains were shown to be specific for CMV antigens. A later analysis showed HLA-associated TCR beta chains outstripping equally common others in clonal expansion. Several of the most significant clusters appeared linked to common viral pathogens, based on a later analysis. With DRB1 most and HLA-C fewest, TCR association rates differed between HLA loci in a later analysis.

Details on this clone: The antigen remains unidentified.

The chain uses TRBV5-4 and TRBJ2-1; TRBD1 aligns across 8 bases. The clonotype was recovered from a man between 35 and 55 years old in good health and CMV-seropositive. Sequenced: PBMCs. This CDR3 reads CASSRKTGANEQFF. CDR3 in DNA: TGTGCCAGCAGCCGAAAGACAGGGGCCAATGAGCAGTTCTTC.